The 32 T cell receptor beta chains reported below all come from one sample, sequenced in a study of siplizumab effects on memory and regulatory T cells. The protocol was immunoSEQ multiplex PCR, while the TCRdb copy is restricted to in-frame clones and leaves out a portion. The sample holds some 100,000 clones, roughly 93% seen once. Sample: CD8+ T cells sorted from blood. Receptors were obtained from a human donor in good health.

The J gene is TRBJ1-3, the V gene TRBV15; 9 bases align to TRBD1. The J segment lost 4 bases and the V segment lost 1 base, leaving 5 bases of the junction unmatched. This CDR3 has 16 amino acids. From germline, CDR1 is LNHNV and CDR2 YYDKDF (reference sequence). The DNA for the CDR3 is TGTGCCACCAGCAGAGCAAGGGACAGGGCCGGAAACACCATATATTTT. It is translated as CATSRARDRAGNTIYF.

The rearrangement joins TRBV7-9 to TRBJ2-7, with D possibly TRBD1 on 6 matching bases. Germline assignment: CDR1 SEHNR and CDR2 FQNEAQ (reference sequence). Trimming stripped 5 bases from V and 4 bases from J, with 9 bases between. This CDR3 has 12 residues. This CDR3 is CASSIQGYEQYF. CDR3 nucleotides: TGTGCCAGCAGCATACAGGGTTACGAGCAGTACTTC.

The genes are TRBV19 and TRBJ1-1, with D hard to call. The CDR3 runs 13 residues. CDR1 and CDR2 (germline): LNHDA, SQIVND (reference sequence). V gave up 6 bases and J gave up 0 bases, with 8 bases separating them. The CDR3 protein is CASSPGLNTEAFF. CDR3 bases: TGTGCCAGTAGCCCCGGCCTGAACACTGAAGCTTTCTTT.

The rearrangement links TRBV9 to TRBJ2-5; D is ambiguous. Germline V lookup: CDR1 SGDLS, CDR2 YYNGEE. This CDR3 spans 15 amino acids. V was shortened by 3 bases and J by 0 bases, with 12 bases between the two germline ends. The CDR3 DNA reads as TGTGCCAGCAGCGCACTCGTGGAGTACCAAGAGACCCAGTACTTC. It specifies CASSALVEYQETQYF.

The chain carries TRBV7-8 and TRBJ2-5; D unclear. Trimming shortened V by 4 bases and J by 0 bases, and 9 bases separated the two germline ends. The CDR3 totals 14 residues. Germline-derived CDR1 and CDR2 are SGHVS and FQNEAQ. The CDR3 loop reads CASSSDRYQETQYF. The CDR3 DNA is TGTGCCAGCAGCTCAGACCGGTACCAAGAGACCCAGTACTTC.

V gene TRBV6-5 combines with J gene TRBJ2-3; TRBD2 aligns across 10 bases. Germline values: CDR1 MNHEY, CDR2 SVGAGI. The J segment lost 6 bases and the V segment lost 0 bases, leaving 6 bases of the junction unmatched. This CDR3 comprises 16 residues. CDR3 sequence reads: CASSYSPAGGLDTQYF. DNA for the CDR3: TGTGCCAGCAGTTACTCACCAGCGGGAGGGTTGGATACGCAGTATTTT.

V usage is TRBV6-6 and J usage is TRBJ2-3; D possibly corresponds to TRBD2 (7 bases). The CDR3 totals 16 residues. Germline assignment: CDR1 MNHNY and CDR2 SVGAGI (reference sequence). Trimming removed 0 bases from V and 5 bases from J, with 15 bases in between. The CDR3 spells CASSYSGGAIRDTQYF. DNA of the CDR3: TGTGCCAGCAGTTACTCAGGGGGGGCCATTAGAGATACGCAGTATTTT.

There are a few counts of this clone. The V and J genes are TRBV14 and TRBJ1-6; D is unclear. CDR1 and CDR2 from the germline V gene are SGHDN and FVKESK. The CDR3 has 15 residues. V shed 2 bases and J shed 3 bases, with 8 bases lying between them. The CDR3 DNA follows: TGTGCCAGCAGCCAAAGACGGTACTATAATTCACCCCTCCACTTT. Its protein product is CASSQRRYYNSPLHF.

Here the CDR3 reads CASSGDSYEQYF. The CDR3 DNA follows: TGCGCCAGCAGCGGAGACAGCTACGAGCAGTACTTC. The gene calls are TRBV5-1 and TRBJ2-7, with a weak D call TRBD1 (5 bases). V was shortened by 4 bases and J by 3 bases, with 8 bases between the two germline ends. Germline V gene data show CDR1 as SGHRS and CDR2 as YFSETQ. CDR3 length: 12 amino acids.

The rearrangement links TRBV7-9 to TRBJ2-7; possibly TRBD2 for D (7 bases). Trimming shortened V by 1 base and J by 2 bases, and 12 bases separated the two germline ends. The CDR3 sequence is 15 residues long. Germline lookup yields CDR1 SEHNR and CDR2 FQNEAQ (reference sequence). The CDR3 DNA is TGTGCCAGCAGCTTAGAGGGAGGGGGTGCCTACGAGCAGTACTTC. It codes for CASSLEGGGAYEQYF.

The V and J genes are TRBV6-5 and TRBJ2-5; weak D call: TRBD1 (6 bases). This CDR3 region has 14 residues. Trimming cost V 2 bases and J 5 bases, with 12 bases left between them. Per germline, CDR1 MNHEY and CDR2 SVGAGI. The CDR3: CASSYLSGDETQYF. For the CDR3, the DNA is TGTGCCAGCAGTTACCTTTCAGGGGACGAGACCCAGTACTTC.

V usage is TRBV13 and J usage is TRBJ2-1; a weak D match, TRBD2 (6 bases). The CDR3 is made up of 14 amino acids. Between the trimmed V and J ends, which lost 5 bases and 9 bases, there was a span of 17 bases. In germline, CDR1 is PRHDT, CDR2 FYEKMQ (reference sequence). The CDR3 spells CASSGQEGPLEQFF. Written as DNA, the CDR3 is TGTGCCAGCAGCGGCCAGGAGGGCCCCCTTGAGCAGTTCTTC. Filled out from reference TRBV13 and TRBJ2-1, the complete variable domain reads AAGVIQSPRHLIKEKRETATLKCYPIPRHDTVYWYQQGPGQDPQFLISFYEKMQSDKGSIPDRFSAQQFSDYHSELNMSSLELGDSALYFCASSGQEGPLEQFFGPGTRLTVL.

The chain is built from TRBV2 and TRBJ1-5; 10 bases map to TRBD1. Trimming took 6 bases from V and 4 from J; bases not matched to a gene: 3. CDR3 length equals 14 residues. Germline CDR1 is SNHLY and CDR2 is FYNNEI. The CDR3 DNA reads TGTGCCAGCAGGGACAGGGGGGGAAATCAGCCCCAGCATTTT. Translation gives CASRDRGGNQPQHF.

This chain links TRBV7-9 with TRBJ2-7; D ambiguous. CDR1 is SEHNR, CDR2 FQNEAQ, per germline (reference sequence). This CDR3 spans 13 amino acids. The germline V and J ends were trimmed by 5 bases and 2 bases, with 10 bases remaining between them. CDR3 DNA: TGTGCCAGCAGCCCTGCGGACCCCTACGAGCAGTACTTC. It is translated as CASSPADPYEQYF.

V usage is TRBV4-1 and J usage is TRBJ2-3; TRBD1 matches 8 bases. Germline CDR1 MGHRA, CDR2 YSYEKL. V dropped 3 bases and J dropped 2; count of bases not matched to a gene: 13. CDR3 length: 18 amino acids. The CDR3, as DNA: TGCGCCAGCAGCCAGATGGGACAGGCAAACTATTACACAGATACGCAGTATTTT. Encoded protein: CASSQMGQANYYTDTQYF.

The chain is built from TRBV4-1 and TRBJ1-1; D remains unclear. This CDR3 region has 14 residues. V lost 1 base, J lost 1 base, and 7 bases lay in between. Germline CDR1 and CDR2: MGHRA and YSYEKL. CDR3 DNA: TGCGCCAGCAGCCAAGGACCGGAGAACACTGAAGCTTTCTTT. The encoded protein is CASSQGPENTEAFF.

The CDR3, as DNA: TGTGCCAGCAGCTTGGACGGGACGTATGGGACCCAGTACTTC. The encoded protein is CASSLDGTYGTQYF. This rearrangement joins TRBV7-8 to TRBJ2-5; perhaps D is TRBD1 or TRBD2 (5 bases each). V was pared by 3 bases and J by 7 bases, with 15 bases between. This CDR3 is 14 amino acids long. Per germline, CDR1 SGHVS and CDR2 FQNEAQ.

This chain connects TRBV13 to TRBJ1-2, with D possibly being TRBD1 (5 bases). Trimming left V 5 bases short and J 2 bases short, with 9 bases between. This CDR3 contains 13 residues. Germline V gives CDR1 PRHDT, CDR2 FYEKMQ (reference sequence). The CDR3 region has the DNA TGTGCCAGCAGCACGGGACGGAACTATGGCTACACCTTC. This encodes CASSTGRNYGYTF.

CDR3 protein: CASSIYSGAVAYEQYF. DNA of the CDR3: TGTGCCAGTAGTATATATTCGGGGGCGGTCGCCTACGAGCAGTACTTC. The V and J genes are TRBV19 and TRBJ2-7, with D tentatively TRBD1 or TRBD2 (6 bases each). CDR1 LNHDA and CDR2 SQIVND come from the germline V gene (reference sequence). The CDR3 extends over 16 amino acids. V was shortened by 2 bases and J by 2 bases, with 16 bases between the two germline ends.

V and J are TRBV9 and TRBJ2-6, with TRBD1 matching over 10 bases. After removal of 3 bases from V and 4 bases from J, the junction contained 4 bases not matched to a gene. The CDR3 is 16 residues long. Germline-derived CDR1 and CDR2 are SGDLS and YYNGEE. CDR3 nucleotides: TGTGCCAGCAGCGGACAGGGGGCATTGGGGGCCAACGTCCTGACTTTC. Residues: CASSGQGALGANVLTF.

The chain employs TRBV10-3 and TRBJ2-7, with 9 positions matching TRBD1. V gave up 7 bases and J gave up 6 bases; unmatched junction bases: 13. The CDR3 runs 15 residues. The germline CDR1 and CDR2 sequences are ENHRY and SYGVKD. DNA for the CDR3: TGTGCCATCAACGGAAAAACCGGGACAGGGTTCGAGCAGTACTTC. This encodes CAINGKTGTGFEQYF.

The chain has TRBV13 and TRBJ2-1; 7 positions agree with TRBD2. The CDR3 is 17 residues long. Germline loops: CDR1 PRHDT, CDR2 FYEKMQ (reference sequence). V lost 5 bases to trimming and J lost 5 bases; unmatched junction nucleotides: 15. DNA of the CDR3: TGTGCCAGCAGCCCAGTGGGCGGGAGCCCAGACAACAATGAGCAGTTCTTC. This gives the protein CASSPVGGSPDNNEQFF. The full variable domain, in which reference TRBV13 and TRBJ2-1 provide the parts outside the CDR3, is AAGVIQSPRHLIKEKRETATLKCYPIPRHDTVYWYQQGPGQDPQFLISFYEKMQSDKGSIPDRFSAQQFSDYHSELNMSSLELGDSALYFCASSPVGGSPDNNEQFFGPGTRLTVL.

This rearrangement joins TRBV6-5 to TRBJ2-5; 7 nucleotides line up with TRBD1. This CDR3 spans 14 amino acids. From germline, CDR1 is MNHEY and CDR2 SVGAGI. Trimming took 6 bases from V and 2 from J; bases not matched to a gene: 6. The CDR3 here is CASSRSRGQETQYF. The CDR3 DNA sequence: TGTGCCAGCAGCAGAAGCAGGGGGCAAGAGACCCAGTACTTC.

V and J are TRBV28 and TRBJ2-7; TRBD1 aligns across 7 bases. The CDR3 totals 14 residues. Germline CDR1 MDHEN, CDR2 SYDVKM. The ends lost 6 bases at V and 5 bases at J; junction bases unmatched: 10. CDR3 residues: CASSSDQGVHEQYF. CDR3 DNA sequence: TGTGCCAGCAGCTCGGACCAGGGGGTGCACGAGCAGTACTTC.

J is TRBJ2-1 and V is TRBV5-1; 10 nucleotides match TRBD1. V was clipped by 3 bases and J by 6 bases; unmatched bases: 3. This CDR3 has 14 residues. Germline V gives CDR1 SGHRS, CDR2 YFSETQ. In DNA, the CDR3 is TGCGCCAGCAGCTCTGGACAGGGGGTCAATGAGCAGTTCTTC. It yields the protein CASSSGQGVNEQFF.

This rearrangement joins TRBV4-3 to TRBJ2-1; 9 bases line up with TRBD2. Germline assignment: CDR1 LGHNA and CDR2 YSLEER. V lost 4 bases, J lost 6 bases, and 10 bases stayed unmatched. The CDR3 runs to 16 residues. CDR3 DNA sequence: TGCGCCAGCAGCCCCCAAGCGGGAGGCGCCGGCAATGAGCAGTTCTTC. It is translated as CASSPQAGGAGNEQFF.

The rearrangement joins TRBV9 to TRBJ2-3, with 8 bases aligning to TRBD1. CDR1 SGDLS and CDR2 YYNGEE come from the germline V gene. This CDR3 is built from 17 residues. The V and J ends lost 4 bases and 4 bases, in that order; junction bases with no gene match: 14. CDR3 residues: CASSTNRQGRSPDTQYF. The DNA for the CDR3 is TGTGCCAGCAGCACCAACAGACAGGGGAGGAGCCCAGATACGCAGTATTTT.

This sequence joins TRBV6-5 and TRBJ1-1; 8 positions agree with TRBD1. V lost 7 bases to trimming and J lost 6 bases; unmatched junction nucleotides: 10. CDR1 and CDR2 (germline): MNHEY, SVGAGI. There are 14 residues in the CDR3. The chain's CDR3 is CASKTNDRGPEAFF. The CDR3 DNA sequence: TGTGCCAGCAAGACAAACGACAGGGGACCTGAAGCTTTCTTT.

This sequence joins TRBV6-5 and TRBJ1-1; D gene ambiguous. Germline CDR1 MNHEY, CDR2 SVGAGI. The V gene lost 0 bases and the J gene lost 2 bases, with 13 bases spanning the gap. This CDR3 is 16 amino acids long. The CDR3 spells CASSYSFPELNTEAFF. CDR3 in DNA: TGTGCCAGCAGTTACTCGTTCCCGGAGTTAAACACTGAAGCTTTCTTT.

The chain links TRBV9 to TRBJ2-7; 8 bases match TRBD1. In germline, CDR1 is SGDLS, CDR2 YYNGEE. After removal of 3 bases from V and 3 bases from J, the junction contained 5 bases not matched to a gene. This CDR3 has 14 residues. CDR3 sequence: CASSALTGDYEQYF. CDR3 in DNA: TGTGCCAGCAGCGCCCTGACAGGGGACTACGAGCAGTACTTC.

V is TRBV6-6 and J is TRBJ2-3, with D uncertain. The germline V and J ends were trimmed by 5 bases and 4 bases, with 13 bases remaining between them. This CDR3 is built from 14 residues. From germline, CDR1 is MNHNY and CDR2 SVGAGI (reference sequence). The CDR3 is CASSPILTPDTQYF. The DNA for the CDR3 is TGTGCCAGCAGTCCCATTCTTACGCCAGATACGCAGTATTTT.

The rearrangement links TRBV5-1 to TRBJ2-7; TRBD2 aligns across 9 bases. This CDR3 has 13 amino acids. CDR1 and CDR2 from the germline V gene are SGHRS and YFSETQ. V lost 4 bases to trimming and J lost 7 bases; unmatched junction nucleotides: 6. The CDR3 DNA sequence: TGCGCCAGCAGCCTTAGCGGGAGCCGGGAGCAGTACTTC. Translated, it gives CASSLSGSREQYF.